Given below is one TCR beta chain in context. Its cognate antigen is unknown. Template switching (which added a universal primer site) was used, and cDNA carried unique molecular identifiers. Each CDR3 protein is one row after TCRdb ran MiXCR on the 5' RACE reads. The sample consists of fewer than 550,000 distinct CDR3 sequences, approximately 16% of them appearing once. The sample belongs to a study of identical twins. Study-wide results and caveats: Models, which agreed with sharing between unrelated individuals, nonetheless underestimated the out-of-frame TCR alpha sharing seen in monozygotic twins. Memory repertoires lacked the insertion deficit that abundant cord blood beta clonotypes showed. Findings depended on cross-sectional statistics rather than tracking the same donors.

Germline loops: CDR1 MGHRA, CDR2 YSYEKL. Germline trimming cut 2 bases from V and 2 bases from J; bases unmatched to any gene: 12. This CDR3 spans 18 amino acids. This same sample was also part of a study on yellow fever vaccine responses in identical twins.

This clonotype was obtained from a woman aged 18-29 years in good health. This chain uses TRBV4-1 with TRBJ2-1; 7 bases match TRBD2. The specimen sequenced was CD4+ T cells sorted from blood. The CDR3 sequence is CASSQRSSGENTYNEQFF. CDR3 nucleotide sequence: TGCGCCAGCAGCCAACGTTCGAGCGGGGAAAATACCTACAATGAGCAGTTCTTC.